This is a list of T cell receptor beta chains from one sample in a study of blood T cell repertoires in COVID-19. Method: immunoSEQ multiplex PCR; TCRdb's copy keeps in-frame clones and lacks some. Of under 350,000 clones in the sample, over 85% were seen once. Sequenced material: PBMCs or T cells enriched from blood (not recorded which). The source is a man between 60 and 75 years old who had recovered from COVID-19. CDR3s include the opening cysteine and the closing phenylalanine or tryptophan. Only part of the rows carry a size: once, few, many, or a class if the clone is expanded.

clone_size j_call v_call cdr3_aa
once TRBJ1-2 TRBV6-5 CATLAGVGRDYGYTF
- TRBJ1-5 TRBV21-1 CASSRDRAYNQPQHF
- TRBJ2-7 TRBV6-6 CASSARQGGYEQYF
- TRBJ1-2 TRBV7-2 CASSENRGIGNGYTF
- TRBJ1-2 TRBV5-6 CASSLAGGSGNYGYTF
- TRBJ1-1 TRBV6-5 CASGARVNTEAFF
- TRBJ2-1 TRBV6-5 CASFSGTSSNEQFF
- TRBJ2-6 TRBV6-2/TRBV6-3 CASSYRASGANVLTF
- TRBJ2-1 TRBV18 CATRPGHSYNEQFF
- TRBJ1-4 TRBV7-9 CASSKGQGVEKLFF
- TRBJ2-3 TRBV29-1 CSAPGQPTDTQYF
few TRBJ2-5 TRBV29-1 CSVDGGGVETQYF
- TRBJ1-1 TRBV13 CASSLEQGSTEAFF
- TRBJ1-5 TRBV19 CASSADRGGQPQHF
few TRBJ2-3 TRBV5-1 CASSFRDTSSTDTQYF
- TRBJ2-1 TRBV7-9 CASSPRGTSGKGNYNEQFF
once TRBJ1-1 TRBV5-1 CASSLVARPGTEAFF
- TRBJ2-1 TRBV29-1 CSVEPQVKSQFF
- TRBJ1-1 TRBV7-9 CASSVQVNTEAFF
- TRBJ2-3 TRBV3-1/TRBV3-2 CASSQVSSRTDTQYF
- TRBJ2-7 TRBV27 CASSLGLGYEQYF
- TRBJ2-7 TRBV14 CASSQGPIPAFEQYF
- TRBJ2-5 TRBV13 CASSGGQFGETQYF
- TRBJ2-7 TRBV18 CASSPTGPGAGFEQYF
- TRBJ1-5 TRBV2 CASSEGAISNQPQHF
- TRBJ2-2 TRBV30 CARSGGLLSGELFF
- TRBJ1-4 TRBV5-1 CASSLGHSTNEKLFF
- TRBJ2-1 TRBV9 CASSVQASGYNEQFF
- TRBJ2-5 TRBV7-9 CASSLAPRTATMEETQYF
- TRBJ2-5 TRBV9 CASSEQGALNTQETQYF
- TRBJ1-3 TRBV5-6 CASSSQRSGNTIYF
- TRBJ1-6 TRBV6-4 CASRPGTGHSPLHF
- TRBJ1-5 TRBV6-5 CASSVRGDQPQHF
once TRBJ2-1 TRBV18 CASSPKTGQDEQFF
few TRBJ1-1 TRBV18 CASSLAGGSTEAFF
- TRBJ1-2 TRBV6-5 CARCDAWLVGYTF
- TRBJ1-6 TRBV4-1 CASSQEKTGGYSPLHF
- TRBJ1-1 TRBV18 CASSQDRGRTEAFF
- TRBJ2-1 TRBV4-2 CASSQNRAGADYNEQFF
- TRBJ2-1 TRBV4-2 CASSQDGASGGGEQFF
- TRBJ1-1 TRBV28 CASRHTVNTEAFF
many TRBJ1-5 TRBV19 CAISGLGNQPQHF
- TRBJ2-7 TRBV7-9 CASRSTGVEQYF